The sequence of this T cell receptor beta chain was determined in a study of blood T cell repertoires in COVID-19. On the study more broadly: Both acute and convalescent COVID-19 samples were obtained from the United States, Italy and Spain. T cells, B-cell-depleted T cells, or PBMCs provided the cDNA or gDNA that served as material.

Germline V lookup: CDR1 SQVTM, CDR2 ANQGSEA. The CDR3 is 14 amino acids. Losses at the gene ends were 3 bases for V and 6 bases for J; bases not matched to a gene: 7. The Seattle patients, enrolled during active infection, were followed longitudinally. Original data processing: It was from reference gene primer amplification that nucleated cell counts were estimated. The table came from immunoSEQ multiplex PCR; TCRdb's copy has only in-frame clones and leaves some out. V and J calls and clone size are those listed in that table; D and trimming were worked out from the DNA. This sample has around 200,000 clones; 70% to 90% occur once, and the top ten carry roughly 20%. In this sample, this clone turned up a few times.

The sequence derives from a person in their 70s with COVID-19, enrolled during active disease. The genes are TRBV29-1 and TRBJ2-1, with 8 bases identical to TRBD2. Sequencing was performed on peripheral blood. CDR3 in amino acids: CSVDVRAGGNEQFF. The CDR3 bases are TGCAGCGTTGATGTTCGCGCGGGAGGCAATGAGCAGTTCTTC.